The sequence of this T cell receptor beta chain was determined in a study of cytomegalovirus exposure and HLA in healthy donors. Study details: An earlier analysis found under 130 million unique TCR beta sequences from about 190 million T cells.

Both 60 Vbeta primers and 13 Jbeta primers went into the PCR. Produced via immunoSEQ multiplex PCR; TCRdb's table is partial and in-frame only. The sample records 100,000 or so clones, roughly 84% being singletons. A remark on this clone: The antigen remains undetermined.

Study-level points and caveats: In a later analysis, several top co-occurrence clusters appeared linked to parvovirus B19, influenza, CMV and Epstein-Barr virus. Earlier results showed most TCR beta V segments being productive about 90% or about 30% of the time.

Germline values: CDR1 SGHRS, CDR2 YFSETQ. This CDR3 is 15 amino acids long. After removal of 4 bases from V and 7 bases from J, the junction contained 6 bases not matched to a gene. The sequenced material came from PBMCs. The origin of this receptor is a woman in her late teens or twenties in good health and CMV-seronegative. V gene TRBV5-1 combines with J gene TRBJ1-6, with 9 bases matching TRBD1. CDR3 in DNA: TGCGCCAGCAGCGGGGGACAGGGTCCCAATTCACCCCTCCACTTT. Its protein is CASSGGQGPNSPLHF.